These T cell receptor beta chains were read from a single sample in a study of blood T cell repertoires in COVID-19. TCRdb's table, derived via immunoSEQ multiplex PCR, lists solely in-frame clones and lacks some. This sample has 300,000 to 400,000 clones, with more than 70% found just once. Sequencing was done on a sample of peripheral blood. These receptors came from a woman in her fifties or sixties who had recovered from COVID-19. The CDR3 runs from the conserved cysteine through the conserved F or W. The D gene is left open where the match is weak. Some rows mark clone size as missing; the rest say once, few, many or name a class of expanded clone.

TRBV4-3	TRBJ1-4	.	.	TGCGCCAGCAGCCAAGATTTTCGGGGTTCCTCTGAAAAACTGTTTTTT	CASSQDFRGSSEKLFF
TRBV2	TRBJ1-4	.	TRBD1	TGTGCCAGCAGTCTACAGGGGTCGTCTGAAAAACTGTTTTTT	CASSLQGSSEKLFF
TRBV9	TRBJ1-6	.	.	TGTGCCAGCAGCCCACGGGCCCCAGGGAAGGGTTCACCCCTCCACTTT	CASSPRAPGKGSPLHF
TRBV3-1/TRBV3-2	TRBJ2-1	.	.	TGTGCCAGCAGCCAAGGGGTTTCGAGGAGCTCCTACAATGAGCAGTTCTTC	CASSQGVSRSSYNEQFF
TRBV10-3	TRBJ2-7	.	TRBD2	TGTGCCACCCAACTAGCGGGGGGGAACGAGCAGTACTTC	CATQLAGGNEQYF
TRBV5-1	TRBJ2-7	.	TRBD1	TGCGCCAGCAGCTTGACAGGGGGATACGAGCAGTACTTC	CASSLTGGYEQYF
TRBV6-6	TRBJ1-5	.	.	TGTGCCAGCAGTTACAGGGGATCGATTCAGCCCCAGCATTTT	CASSYRGSIQPQHF
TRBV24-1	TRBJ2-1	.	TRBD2	TGTGCCACCAGTGATTCCTGGGCTAGCGGCCTACTAGACAATGAGCAGTTCTTC	CATSDSWASGLLDNEQFF
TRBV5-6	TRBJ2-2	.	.	TGTGCCAGCAGCTTGGATCTAGGGGACACCGGGGAGCTGTTTTTT	CASSLDLGDTGELFF
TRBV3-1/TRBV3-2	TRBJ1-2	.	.	TGTGCCAGCAGCCAAGACTTGGACACCAACTATGGCTACACCTTC	CASSQDLDTNYGYTF
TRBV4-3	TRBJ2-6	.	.	TGCGCCAGCAGCCAAGATTCATCCGGGGCCAACGTCCTGACTTTC	CASSQDSSGANVLTF
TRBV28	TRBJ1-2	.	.	TGTGCCAGCAGTACGGACAGACGTGGCTACACCTTC	CASSTDRRGYTF
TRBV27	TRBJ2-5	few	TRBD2	TGTGCCACCCAATTCCCCCAGCGGGGAGAGACCCAGTACTTC	CATQFPQRGETQYF
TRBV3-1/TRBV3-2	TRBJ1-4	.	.	TGTGCCAGCAGCCAAGAAATTTCCAGTGATAATGAAAAACTGTTTTTT	CASSQEISSDNEKLFF
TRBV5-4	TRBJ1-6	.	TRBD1	TGTGCCAGCAGCTTACAGGGGGTAAATTCACCCCTCCACTTT	CASSLQGVNSPLHF
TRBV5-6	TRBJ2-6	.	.	TGTGCCAGCAGCTTGCCGTATGGAGCGGGTTACTCTGGGGCCAACGTCCTGACTTTC	CASSLPYGAGYSGANVLTF
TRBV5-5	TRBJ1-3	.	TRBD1	TGTGCCAGCAGCCCGGGACAGTGGAGCTCTGGAAACACCATATATTTT	CASSPGQWSSGNTIYF
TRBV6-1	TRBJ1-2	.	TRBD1	TGTGCCAGCAGTGAGGCAGGGGGATATGGCTACACCTTC	CASSEAGGYGYTF
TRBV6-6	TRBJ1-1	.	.	TGTGCCAGCACCACGAGGGGGAGGGGCCCGAACACTGAAGCTTTCTTT	CASTTRGRGPNTEAFF
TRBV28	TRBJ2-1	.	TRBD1	TGTGCCAGCAGTTTAACCTGGCAGGGGGCGCGTAATGAGCAGTTCTTC	CASSLTWQGARNEQFF
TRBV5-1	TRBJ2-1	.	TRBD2	TGCGCCAGCAGTCCGACCCTAGCGGGGGGTTCCTACAATGAGCAGTTCTTC	CASSPTLAGGSYNEQFF
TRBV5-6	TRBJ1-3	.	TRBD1	TGTGCCAGCAGCTTGCTGGGACAGTCTGGAAACACCATATATTTT	CASSLLGQSGNTIYF
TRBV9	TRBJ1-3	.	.	TGTGCCAGCAGCGTAGTGGCAGGATCTGGAAACACCATATATTTT	CASSVVAGSGNTIYF
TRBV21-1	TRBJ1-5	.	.	TGTGCCAGCAGCAACCCCTTTTTGTGGGTTTCAGGTCAGCCCCAGCATTTT	CASSNPFLWVSGQPQHF
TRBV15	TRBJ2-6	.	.	TGTGCCACCTCTAGTGGTTCTGGGGCCAACGTCCTGACTTTC	CATSSGSGANVLTF
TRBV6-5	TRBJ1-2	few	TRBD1	TGTGCCAGCAGTTACTCGGGACAGGGGCCCTATGGCTACACCTTC	CASSYSGQGPYGYTF
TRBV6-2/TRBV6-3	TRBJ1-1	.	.	TGTGCCAGCAGTTACTCTTACATTGAAGCTTTCTTT	CASSYSYIEAFF
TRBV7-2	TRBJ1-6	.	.	TGTGCCAGCAGCCCCGGGGGGGGTCCCGGTAATTCACCCCTCCACTTT	CASSPGGGPGNSPLHF
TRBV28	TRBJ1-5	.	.	TGTGCCAGCAGACGTCCAGGGGACGCTTCGCCCCAGCATTTT	CASRRPGDASPQHF
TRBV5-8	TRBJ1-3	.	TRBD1	TGTGCCAGCAGCTTGACCGGGGACAGGTCTGGAAACACCATATATTTT	CASSLTGDRSGNTIYF
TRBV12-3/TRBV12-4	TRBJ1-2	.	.	TGTGCCAGCAGTTTGGAGGGTTTTTATGGCTACACCTTC	CASSLEGFYGYTF
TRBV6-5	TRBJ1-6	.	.	TGTGCCAGCAGTTACGCTCAGCGACAGACACCCCTCCACTTT	CASSYAQRQTPLHF
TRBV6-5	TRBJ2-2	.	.	TGTGCCAGCAAGGGGGGGCGAACCGGGGAGCTGTTTTTT	CASKGGRTGELFF
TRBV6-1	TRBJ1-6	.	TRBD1	TGTGCCAGCAGTGCCCGTCCGGGACAGCCTTATAATTCACCCCTCCACTTT	CASSARPGQPYNSPLHF
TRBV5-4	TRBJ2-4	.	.	TGTGCCAGCAGCGTCCGGGACTCCCAAAACATTCAGTACTTC	CASSVRDSQNIQYF
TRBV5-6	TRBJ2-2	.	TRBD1	TGTGCCAGCAGCGCAGGGACAGTCTTAGGGGAGCTGTTTTTT	CASSAGTVLGELFF
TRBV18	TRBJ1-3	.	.	TGTGCCAGCTCACCGAGGGACATCTACTCTGGAAACACCATATATTTT	CASSPRDIYSGNTIYF
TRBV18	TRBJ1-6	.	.	TGTGCCAGCTCTCCAGACTTTCGACGGGGTTCACCCCTCCACTTT	CASSPDFRRGSPLHF
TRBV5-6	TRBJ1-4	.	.	TGTGCCAGCAGCTTGAGGGGTCTTGGGACTAATGAAAAACTGTTTTTT	CASSLRGLGTNEKLFF